At least ten counts were recorded for the clone carrying this TCR beta chain. The antigen remains undetermined. The data are from a study of metastatic and nonmetastatic thyroid tumors. Study-wide context: It was across blood and tumor or nodule tissue from malignant and benign thyroid patients that repertoires were compared. Study results and caveats: It was reported that TCR beta diversity was significantly higher in malignant thyroid tumors than benign nodules, in blood and tumor.

Authors' data handling: The distant-metastasis classifier for papillary thyroid cancer was built from CDR3 differences across clinicopathological groups. TCRdb redid the clone calls on the PCR reads using MiXCR. The V and J calls follow TCRdb's processing rather than the paper's. The table has more than 90,000 clones, roughly an eighth seen once. The CDR3 contains 16 residues. The J segment lost 8 bases and the V segment lost 1 base, leaving 11 bases of the junction unmatched. The germline gives CDR1 LGHNA, CDR2 YNFKEQ. Thyroid surgery took place with no prior treatment in any patient. The rearrangement joins TRBV4-2 to TRBJ2-1, with TRBD2 matching over 7 bases. The receptor was derived from a female donor with papillary thyroid cancer or a benign thyroid nodule (not recorded which). Some clones in this sample may be carry-over from other donors' samples. The sequenced material came from blood. Written as DNA, the CDR3 is TGTGCCAGCAGCCAAGTTTCGGCGGGAGCAAGCCATGAGCAGTTCTTC. Amino acids: CASSQVSAGASHEQFF.